Shown below are 20 T cell receptor beta chains from a single sample sequenced in a study of vaccination effects on CD4 cells after COVID-19 (dated by TCRdb to the early 2020s). Library preparation was by the immunoSEQ multiplex PCR assay. TCRdb stores this immuneACCESS table with in-frame sequences only. Part of the clones is absent; in the studies checked, under half of the shortfall reflects unresolved V genes, and no reason is known for the rest. Across this sample there are about 80,000 clones, with around four fifths seen only once. Over 0.95% of the sample comes from the top ten. No antigens are known for them. To identify antigen-specific CD4+ T cell clonotypes by their expansion, the ViraFEST assay first stimulated PBMC with viral peptide pools and then applied TCR sequencing. After around 11 days of culture, CD4+ T cells were isolated with the EasySep CD4+ T cell isolation kit. Each participant received two doses of an mRNA SARS-CoV-2 vaccine, either BNT162b2 or mRNA-1273.

This sample comprised CD4+ T cells from PBMCs cultured with HCoV-OC43 spike peptides, obtained after COVID-19 vaccination. This specimen's cell subset or site label, interpreted: HCoV-OC43 spike overlapping peptide pool stimulation. The receptors shown here come from a human donor who received a COVID-19 vaccine.

This clone showed up just a few times. The chain carries TRBV7-4 and TRBJ2-7; D is unresolved. The CDR3 has 16 residues. Trimming took off 5 bases at V and 4 bases at J, with 21 bases between the two ends. Germline CDR1 and CDR2: SGHVT and SQSDAQ. In nucleotides, the CDR3 is TGTGCCAGCAGCCCCCGGCGGCAGGCCCTAAATTACGAGCAGTACGTC. This translates into CASSPRRQALNYEQYV.

This chain links TRBV7-2 with TRBJ1-1; 7 nucleotides line up with TRBD1. This CDR3 spans 15 amino acids. V was pared by 0 bases and J by 0 bases, with 1 base of the junction left unmatched. Germline CDR1 and CDR2: SGHTA and FQGNSA. The CDR3 here is CASSLAGGLNTEAFF. The CDR3 DNA is TGTGCCAGCAGCTTAGCAGGGGGCCTGAACACTGAAGCTTTCTTT.

This clone was seen a handful of times. The gene calls are TRBV15 and TRBJ1-6; weak D call: TRBD1 (6 bases). Trimming removed 2 bases at V and 8 bases at J, with 10 bases between. Looked up from germline, CDR1 is LNHNV and CDR2 is YYDKDF (reference sequence). This CDR3 contains 14 residues. CDR3 nucleotides: TGTGCCACCAGCAGAAACAGGGTGGATTCACCCCTCCACTTT. Translation gives CATSRNRVDSPLHF.

CDR3 sequence (DNA): TGTGCCAGCAGCTTAACAGATACGCAGTATTTT. This encodes CASSLTDTQYF. This chain connects TRBV9 to TRBJ2-3; D unresolved. V lost 4 bases, J lost 3 bases, and 3 bases lay in between. The CDR3 length is 11 residues. Germline CDR1 is SGDLS and CDR2 is YYNGEE.

V gene TRBV7-8 combines with J gene TRBJ2-5, with TRBD1 matching over 7 bases. V shed 5 bases, J shed 4 bases, and the junction held 10 bases outside the gene matches. Germline CDR1 and CDR2: SGHVS and FQNEAQ. The CDR3 consists of 15 residues. CDR3 DNA sequence: TGTGCCAGCAGCCGTAACAGGGGAGAGGGAGAGACCCAGTACTTC. The encoded protein is CASSRNRGEGETQYF.

This chain joins TRBV19 and TRBJ2-3, with D possibly called TRBD1 or TRBD2 (5 bases each). Between the trimmed V and J ends, which lost 4 bases and 3 bases, there was a span of 17 bases. The germline V gene encodes CDR1 LNHDA and CDR2 SQIVND (reference sequence). CDR3 size: 16 residues. The CDR3 reads CASSTPGTVVTDTQYF. The CDR3, as DNA: TGTGCCAGTAGTACACCCGGGACGGTCGTAACAGATACGCAGTATTTT.

V gene TRBV5-1 combines with J gene TRBJ1-1, with D possibly TRBD1 on 5 matching bases. The CDR3 totals 14 residues. V lost 0 bases and J 1 base, leaving 7 bases between the germline ends. The germline gives CDR1 SGHRS, CDR2 YFSETQ. The CDR3 region is CASSLGDGNTEAFF. CDR3 DNA sequence: TGCGCCAGCAGCTTGGGGGACGGGAACACTGAAGCTTTCTTT.

A few counts support this clone. The chain joins TRBV7-2 to TRBJ1-3; D is unresolved. CDR1 SGHTA and CDR2 FQGNSA come from the germline V gene. The ends were cut back, 2 bases at V and 8 bases at J, with 13 bases in the middle. The CDR3 runs 14 residues. DNA for the CDR3: TGTGCCAGCAGCTTAAGCATCCGGCGAGACACCATATATTTT. Its translation is CASSLSIRRDTIYF.

The genes are TRBV2 and TRBJ1-5; 8 bases agree with TRBD1. V trimming: 6 bases; J trimming: 0 bases; junction bases outside the gene matches: 4. The germline gives CDR1 SNHLY, CDR2 FYNNEI. This CDR3 spans 15 amino acids. The CDR3 here is CASSDRGHSNQPQHF. The CDR3, as DNA: TGTGCCAGCAGCGACAGGGGACATAGCAATCAGCCCCAGCATTTT.

This chain uses TRBV28 with TRBJ1-1, with D unclear. Trimming shortened V by 3 bases and J by 2 bases, and 10 bases separated the two germline ends. This CDR3 comprises 14 residues. Germline V gene lookup returns CDR1 MDHEN and CDR2 SYDVKM. CDR3 in amino acids: CASSLRSYNTEAFF. The CDR3 DNA reads as TGTGCCAGCAGTTTGAGATCATATAACACTGAAGCTTTCTTT.

V gene TRBV19 combines with J gene TRBJ2-4; D is unresolved. V gave up 5 bases and J gave up 0 bases, with 11 bases separating them. This CDR3 comprises 15 residues. Germline CDR1 and CDR2: LNHDA and SQIVND (reference sequence). CDR3 DNA: TGTGCCAGTAGTGCCCGACAAGTAGCCAAAAACATTCAGTACTTC. Its protein is CASSARQVAKNIQYF.

The chain joins TRBV4-3 to TRBJ1-2, with D perhaps matching TRBD1 (5 bases). The germline V and J ends were trimmed by 4 bases and 2 bases, with 11 bases remaining between them. CDR3 length: 14 amino acids. CDR1 LGHNA and CDR2 YSLEER come from the germline V gene. The CDR3 protein is CASSPQAGNYGYTF. The CDR3 region has the DNA TGCGCCAGCAGCCCTCAAGCAGGGAACTATGGCTACACCTTC.

The rearrangement joins TRBV28 to TRBJ2-1; 7 nucleotides align to TRBD2. The CDR3 is 14 residues long. Germline CDR1 MDHEN, CDR2 SYDVKM. After removal of 6 bases from V and 9 bases from J, the junction contained 11 bases not matched to a gene. CDR3 region: CASSDRLALGEQFF. The CDR3, as DNA: TGTGCCAGCAGCGACCGACTAGCACTGGGTGAGCAGTTCTTC. The full variable domain, rest sourced from reference TRBV28 and TRBJ2-1, is DVKVTQSSRYLVKRTGEKVFLECVQDMDHENMFWYRQDPGLGLRLIYFSYDVKMKEKGDIPEGYSVSREKKERFSLILESASTNQTSMYLCASSDRLALGEQFFGPGTRLTVL.

This clone appeared once. This specimen includes other DNA sequences encoding the same CDR3. This chain uses TRBV20-1 with TRBJ1-1, with D hard to call. Between the trimmed V and J ends, which lost 1 base and 5 bases, there was a span of 5 bases. The CDR3 is 11 residues long. Germline V gene lookup returns CDR1 DFQATT and CDR2 SNEGSKA (reference sequence). The CDR3 region is CSARGRTEAFF. CDR3 nucleotides: TGCAGTGCTAGAGGGAGGACTGAAGCTTTCTTT.

This chain uses TRBV23-1 with TRBJ2-5, with 13 bases aligning to TRBD2. TRBV23-1 is treated as an ORF (open reading frame) with a function not yet certain. The V gene end was trimmed by 3 bases and the J gene end by 2 bases; junction bases not matched to a gene: 6. The CDR3 is 17 amino acids. This chain's CDR3 is CASSHYGLAGVQETQYF. The DNA of the CDR3 is TGCGCCAGCAGTCACTACGGACTAGCGGGGGTGCAAGAGACCCAGTACTTC.

The chain employs TRBV4-2 and TRBJ2-5; 14 nucleotides align to TRBD2. The germline V gene has CDR1 LGHNA and CDR2 YNFKEQ. This CDR3 spans 16 amino acids. J gave up 1 base and V 4 bases, and 2 bases lay outside the gene matches. In nucleotides, the CDR3 is TGTGCCAGCAGCCGACTAGCGGGGGGGACCCAAGAGACCCAGTACTTC. It yields the protein CASSRLAGGTQETQYF.

The table lists this clone with a few counts. The J gene is TRBJ2-3, the V gene TRBV30; a possible D gene is TRBD1 (6 bases). The CDR3 covers 18 residues. The V gene's germline CDR1 is GTSNPN and CDR2 SVGIG (reference sequence). Between the trimmed V and J ends, which lost 0 bases and 3 bases, there was a span of 22 bases. Written as DNA, the CDR3 is TGTGCCTGGAGTGTAAGAAGGAGCTCCACAGGGTCTACAGATACGCAGTATTTT. This gives the protein CAWSVRRSSTGSTDTQYF. Filled out from reference TRBV30 and TRBJ2-3, the complete variable domain reads SQTIHQWPATLVQPVGSPLSLECTVEGTSNPNLYWYRQAAGRGLQLLFYSVGIGQISSEVPQNLSASRPQDRQFILSSKKLLLSDSGFYLCAWSVRRSSTGSTDTQYFGPGTRLTVL.

The chain couples TRBV19 to TRBJ1-1; no firm D call. The CDR3 is 15 amino acids. Germline CDR1 and CDR2: LNHDA and SQIVND (reference sequence). Between the trimmed V and J ends, which lost 5 bases and 1 base, there was a span of 14 bases. CDR3 sequence reads: CASSERPRANTEAFF. The CDR3 DNA reads as TGTGCCAGTAGTGAAAGGCCGAGGGCGAACACTGAAGCTTTCTTT.

The chain is built from TRBV6-2 or TRBV6-3 and TRBJ1-5; D might be TRBD1 (6 bases). This CDR3 spans 13 amino acids. The ends were cut back, 4 bases at V and 3 bases at J, with 7 bases in the middle. The V gene's germline CDR1 is MNHEY and CDR2 SVGEGT. Written as DNA, the CDR3 is TGTGCCAGCAGTTGGGACAACAATCAGCCCCAGCATTTT. Its translation is CASSWDNNQPQHF.

The rearrangement uses TRBV12-3 or TRBV12-4 and TRBJ1-5; perhaps TRBD1 as D (5 bases). With 5 bases removed from V and 9 bases from J, the gap between germline ends came to 8 bases. This CDR3 spans 11 amino acids. The CDR3 bases are TGTGCCAGCAGTCGCGGGGGGCCCCAGCATTTT. Its translation: CASSRGGPQHF.